Here is one TCR beta chain with its context. The sample comes from a study of blood T cell repertoires in COVID-19. Study summary: Samples came from the United States, Italy and Spain, spanning acute and convalescent COVID-19. From T cells, B-cell-depleted T cells, or PBMCs came the material, which was cDNA or gDNA.

Authors' processing steps: From reference gene primer amplification, estimates of nucleated cell counts were derived. Profiling relied on immunoSEQ multiplex PCR, and the TCRdb table lists in-frame clones only, not all of them. V and J calls and clone size are as listed in that table; D and trimming were resolved from the DNA. Among about 75,000 clones listed, approximately 90% were seen once. V was clipped by 8 bases and J by 4 bases, with 11 bases between them. CDR3 length: 13 amino acids. Germline values: CDR1 MNHEY, CDR2 SMNVEV (reference sequence). Sequencing used peripheral blood. The chain joins TRBV27 to TRBJ2-2; D is unresolved. The sequence derives from a human donor in a cohort sampled during active COVID-19. As DNA, the CDR3 is TGTGCCAGCTCCGGGTCAATCACCGGGGAGCTGTTTTTT. Protein: CASSGSITGELFF.